This entry lists 31 T cell receptor beta chains sequenced from one sample in a study of T cells in women clearing cervical HPV infection. Sequencing used immunoSEQ multiplex PCR; TCRdb keeps in-frame clones, though not all of them. The sample spans about 22,000 clones; the ten largest clones claim 3.3%. Material for sequencing was blood buffy coat. These receptors were collected from a woman between 18 and 75 years old with a cervical HPV16 infection that either progressed to CIN3+ or cleared (not recorded which).

In regard to this clone: The CDR3 end lies 3 residues beyond the end of the read and is filled in from the germline J gene. V and J are TRBV5-1 and TRBJ2-3, with 8 bases lining up with TRBD2. Germline lookup yields CDR1 SGHRS and CDR2 YFSETQ. CDR3 length equals 16 residues. V shed 0 bases, J shed 2 bases, and the junction held 5 bases outside the gene matches. CDR3 bases read: TGCGCCAGCAGCTTGGATTCAGCGGGAGACACAGATACG. Amino acid sequence: CASSLDSAGDTDT. The CDR3 in full is CASSLDSAGDTDTQYF.

A word on this clone: The read gets to within 3 residues of the CDR3 end, and the germline J gene fills in the rest. The chain couples TRBV29-1 to TRBJ2-1, with D tentatively TRBD2 (5 bases). The CDR3 covers 17 residues. V was cut by 2 bases and J by 4 bases, with 21 bases left in between. Per germline, CDR1 SQVTM and CDR2 ANQGSEA. The CDR3 region is CSVEPLTTSSAYNEQFF. The DNA read from the CDR3 is TGCAGCGTTGAACCCTTGACTACATCCAGCGCTTACAATGAG.

Regarding this clone: The sequenced fragment ends 3 residues before the CDR3 boundary, so the rest is inferred from the germline J gene. The chain is built from TRBV5-4 and TRBJ2-1; 7 bases match TRBD1. V shed 4 bases, J shed 3 bases, and the junction held 7 bases outside the gene matches. This CDR3 contains 15 residues. Germline CDR1 is SGHNT and CDR2 is YYREEE (reference sequence). The CDR3 region is CASSPGTEHYNEQFF. The sequenced part of the CDR3 DNA is TGTGCCAGCAGCCCAGGGACAGAACACTACAATGAG.

The CDR3 here is CASSQQGDYGYTF. CDR3 DNA (partial): TGTGCCAGCAGCCAACAGGGAGACTATGGC. This chain joins TRBV5-5 and TRBJ1-2; tentatively, D is TRBD1 (6 bases). Coverage ceases 3 residues before the CDR3 finishes, and the germline J gene fills in the end. The CDR3 extends over 13 amino acids. Trimming left V 4 bases short and J 3 bases short, with 10 bases between. Germline V lookup: CDR1 SGHKS, CDR2 YYEKEE (reference sequence).

Of note for this clone: The read finishes 3 residues shy of the CDR3 end, and the germline J gene is used to complete it. The chain has TRBV7-9 and TRBJ1-1; 7 nucleotides line up with TRBD1. Germline CDR1 and CDR2: SEHNR and FQNEAQ (reference sequence). The CDR3 sequence is 15 residues long. Trimming removed 1 base from V and 5 bases from J; junction bases left unmatched: 7. The CDR3 loop reads CASSLVAGGTTEAFF. Partial CDR3 DNA: TGTGCCAGCAGCTTAGTGGCAGGGGGTACGACTGAA.

CDR3 protein: CAWMRSDRANYGYTF. CDR3 DNA (partial): TGTGCCTGGATGAGAAGTGACAGAGCTAACTATGGC. V and J are TRBV30 and TRBJ1-2; D might be TRBD1 (5 bases). The CDR3 end lies 3 residues beyond the end of the read and is filled in from the germline J gene. CDR1 is GTSNPN and CDR2 is SVGIG in the germline V gene (reference sequence). This CDR3 contains 15 residues. V was shortened by 4 bases and J by 0 bases, with 15 bases between the two germline ends.

CDR3 DNA, as far as it was read: TGTGCCAGCAGTGTACAGGCCTACACTGAA. It codes for CASSVQAYTE. The CDR3 as a whole reads CASSVQAYTEAFF. The V call is TRBV6-4, the J call TRBJ1-1; tentative D call: TRBD1 (5 bases). The read finishes 3 residues shy of the CDR3 end, and the germline J gene is used to complete it. Trimming cost V 4 bases and J 3 bases, with 9 bases left between them. Germline CDR1 reads MRHNA; CDR2 reads SNTAGT. CDR3 length equals 13 residues.

For this clone: The CDR3 extends 3 residues past the end of the read, so its final part is completed from the germline J gene. The genes are TRBV7-3 and TRBJ2-1; the match to TRBD1 covers 9 bases. From germline, CDR1 is SGHTA and CDR2 FQGTGA. This CDR3 region has 15 residues. V shed 4 bases and J 4 bases; nucleotides not matched to a gene: 5. CDR3 DNA, as far as it was read: TGTGCCAGCAGCTCCGGGACAGGGCATTACAATGAG. Amino acids: CASSSGTGHYNE. The whole CDR3 sequence is CASSSGTGHYNEQFF.

Details on this clone: The read gets to within 3 residues of the CDR3 end, and the germline J gene fills in the rest. The chain employs TRBV20-1 and TRBJ2-7, with 7 bases lining up with TRBD1. Germline CDR1 reads DFQATT; CDR2 reads SNEGSKA (reference sequence). The CDR3 is made up of 14 amino acids. J was trimmed by 5 bases and V by 7 bases; bases with no gene match: 14. The covered CDR3 bases are TGCAGTGTAAGGGGGCGCTTCTCGGGTGACGAG. It encodes CSVRGRFSGDE. The complete CDR3 sequence is CSVRGRFSGDEQYF.

As concerns this clone: The observed sequence ends 3 residues before the CDR3 terminus, with the missing tail filled in from the germline J gene. V usage is TRBV7-6 and J usage is TRBJ1-1, with D possibly being TRBD1 (6 bases). CDR3 length equals 13 residues. Per the germline V gene, CDR1 is SGHVS and CDR2 is FNYEAQ. The V gene lost 4 bases and the J gene lost 1 base, with 7 bases spanning the gap. CDR3 protein: CASSSQGNTEAFF. Partial CDR3 DNA: TGTGCCAGCAGCTCACAGGGGAACACTGAA.

Turning to this clone: The read is 3 residues too short to cover the CDR3 end, so that end is filled in from the germline J gene. Other DNA sequences of this sample code for an identical CDR3. This chain links TRBV20-1 with TRBJ2-1; 14 nucleotides line up with TRBD2. The CDR3 runs to 14 residues. The V gene's germline CDR1 is DFQATT and CDR2 SNEGSKA (reference sequence). The J segment lost 7 bases and the V segment lost 6 bases, leaving 5 bases of the junction unmatched. The CDR3 reads CSAPGLAGENEQFF. The part of the CDR3 DNA that was read is TGCAGTGCGCCGGGACTAGCGGGAGAGAATGAG.

As regards this clone: Sequencing ends 3 residues short of the CDR3 end; the germline J gene provides the rest. The chain joins TRBV29-1 to TRBJ1-1; tentatively, D is TRBD1 (5 bases). This CDR3 has 17 amino acids. Per the germline V gene, CDR1 is SQVTM and CDR2 is ANQGSEA. V lost 0 bases to trimming and J lost 3 bases, with 20 bases between them. The part of the CDR3 DNA that was read is TGCAGCGTTGAAGATACCCCATTGACAGCAGCTTACACTGAA. Its translation: CSVEDTPLTAAYTE. In full, the CDR3 is CSVEDTPLTAAYTEAFF.

In the case of this clone: Read data end 3 residues before the CDR3 end; the end is taken from the germline J gene. The chain recombines TRBV23-1 with TRBJ1-5; D is undetermined. TRBV23-1 is assigned to the ORF class and has an uncertain function. CDR3 length: 14 amino acids. V was clipped by 4 bases and J by 7 bases, with 14 bases between them. Incomplete CDR3 DNA: TGCGCCAGCAGTCGTAGCAGCAAGAGGCAGCCC. Encoded protein: CASSRSSKRQP. The entire CDR3 sequence reads CASSRSSKRQPQHF.

The CDR3 sequence is CASGGLAGPSQETQYF. The sequenced part of the CDR3 DNA is TGTGCCAGCGGGGGACTAGCGGGACCCTCCCAAGAGACC. This chain connects TRBV2 to TRBJ2-5; 13 nucleotides align to TRBD2. The read comes to an end 3 residues before the CDR3 does, leaving the germline J gene to fill in the end. Losses at the gene ends were 8 bases for V and 1 base for J; bases not matched to a gene: 7. The CDR3 consists of 16 residues. From germline, CDR1 is SNHLY and CDR2 FYNNEI.

Comment on this clone: With the read ending 3 residues before the CDR3 end, the germline J gene is used to fill in that end. J is TRBJ1-2 and V is TRBV30, with 9 bases fitting TRBD1. Trimming took 2 bases from V and 4 from J; bases not matched to a gene: 5. Germline CDR1 and CDR2: GTSNPN and SVGIG (reference sequence). The CDR3 runs 14 residues. The CDR3 DNA, read in part, is TGTGCCTGGAGTCTAGGACAGGGGTTCTATGGC. Amino acids: CAWSLGQGFYG. The full-length CDR3 reads as CAWSLGQGFYGYTF.

This clone is medium-sized by frequency. The CDR3 is cut off 3 residues early in the read; its end comes from the germline J gene. The gene calls are TRBV29-1 and TRBJ2-3, with TRBD2 matching over 9 bases. CDR1 SQVTM and CDR2 ANQGSEA come from the germline V gene. The junction had 11 bases not matched to a gene; V was cut back by 4 bases and J by 3 bases. The CDR3 is 16 residues long. The sequenced part of the CDR3 DNA is TGCAGCGTTGCGAGTTCTGCGACTAGCGGTACAGATACG. It translates to CSVASSATSGTDT. The full CDR3 protein is CSVASSATSGTDTQYF.

Worth noting for this clone: The missing CDR3 end, 3 residues past where the read stops, is filled in from the germline J gene. J is TRBJ1-1 and V is TRBV7-9, with D maybe TRBD1 (5 bases). The ends were cut back, 3 bases at V and 1 base at J, with 12 bases in the middle. The CDR3 has 15 residues. Germline CDR1 and CDR2: SEHNR and FQNEAQ (reference sequence). The CDR3 DNA, read in part, is TGTGCCAGCAGCTTTGGGGCAGGTGGGAACACTGAA. Its protein product is CASSFGAGGNTE. The full CDR3 is CASSFGAGGNTEAFF. Full variable domain (missing parts from reference TRBV7-9 and TRBJ1-1): DTGVSQNPRHKITKRGQNVTFRCDPISEHNRLYWYRQTLGQGPEFLTYFQNEAQLEKSRLLSDRFSAERPKGSFSTLEIQRTEQGDSAMYLCASSFGAGGNTEAFFGQGTRLTVV.

This CDR3 reads CASTPLSSGPYEQYF. The DNA read from the CDR3 is TGTGCCAGCACCCCTCTCTCTAGCGGGCCCTACGAG. The chain is built from TRBV2 and TRBJ2-7; 8 nucleotides line up with TRBD2. The read terminates 3 residues before the CDR3 end, so the remaining end is supplied by the germline J gene. CDR3 length equals 15 residues. Per the germline V gene, CDR1 is SNHLY and CDR2 is FYNNEI. The V segment lost 7 bases and the J segment 2 bases; nucleotides outside the gene matches: 10.

A remark on this clone: From the germline J gene comes the end of the CDR3, since the read stops 3 residues before it. This chain connects TRBV19 to TRBJ1-5; D is uncertain. The CDR3 is 14 residues long. Germline CDR1 and CDR2: LNHDA and SQIVND (reference sequence). Trimming shortened V by 6 bases and J by 0 bases, and 9 bases separated the two germline ends. The part of the CDR3 DNA that was read is TGTGCCAGTAGATGGGCTTATAGCAATCAGCCC. Translating it yields CASRWAYSNQP. The whole CDR3 is CASRWAYSNQPQHF.

A word on this clone: The read terminates 3 residues ahead of where the CDR3 ends, so the germline J gene completes it. V and J are TRBV20-1 and TRBJ2-1; 7 nucleotides align to TRBD2. Germline V gene lookup returns CDR1 DFQATT and CDR2 SNEGSKA (reference sequence). CDR3 size: 15 residues. The V and J ends lost 2 bases and 5 bases, in that order; junction bases with no gene match: 9. The sequenced part of the CDR3 DNA is TGCAGTGCTAGAACCCCGGGACTACTTGACAATGAG. This sequence encodes CSARTPGLLDNE. The complete CDR3 sequence is CSARTPGLLDNEQFF.

The CDR3 bases that were read are TGCAGTGCTGGACGCCCGGGACTAGCGGGCACCGGGGAG. This gives the protein CSAGRPGLAGTGE. The whole CDR3 is CSAGRPGLAGTGELFF. The V gene is TRBV20-1, the J gene TRBJ2-2; TRBD2 matches at 12 bases. The read falls 3 residues short of the CDR3 end, and the missing part is taken from the germline J gene. The germline gives CDR1 DFQATT, CDR2 SNEGSKA (reference sequence). Losses at the gene ends were 5 bases for V and 4 bases for J; bases not matched to a gene: 8. The CDR3 runs 16 residues.

A note on this clone: The read gets to within 3 residues of the CDR3 end, and the germline J gene fills in the rest. The rearrangement uses TRBV7-2 and TRBJ2-1, with D uncertain. Germline-derived CDR1 and CDR2 are SGHTA and FQGNSA. The germline V and J ends were trimmed by 5 bases and 3 bases, with 11 bases remaining between them. This CDR3 region has 14 residues. Partial CDR3 DNA: TGTGCCAGCAGCCCCCTTGCGTTCTACAATGAG. Residues: CASSPLAFYNE. The CDR3 in its entirety is CASSPLAFYNEQFF.

On this clone itself: The CDR3 end is not reached by the read, which stops 3 residues before it; the germline J gene fills it in. The gene calls are TRBV7-9 and TRBJ1-1; 8 nucleotides agree with TRBD1. After removal of 5 bases from V and 3 bases from J, the junction contained 5 bases not matched to a gene. The CDR3 runs to 14 residues. The germline V gene encodes CDR1 SEHNR and CDR2 FQNEAQ (reference sequence). CDR3 protein: CASSLQGVDTEAFF. The sequenced part of the CDR3 DNA is TGTGCCAGCAGCCTACAGGGGGTTGACACTGAA.

The CDR3 loop reads CASSQAAAGQGNYEQFF. The CDR3 bases that were read are TGTGCCAGCAGCCAAGCAGCGGCGGGACAGGGTAACTATGAG. The chain has TRBV4-2 and TRBJ2-1, with 9 bases lining up with TRBD1. The read ends 3 residues before the CDR3 terminus; that terminus is restored from the germline J gene. This CDR3 has 17 amino acids. CDR1 is LGHNA and CDR2 is YNFKEQ in the germline V gene. Losses at the gene ends were 1 base for V and 8 bases for J; bases not matched to a gene: 12.

Notes on this clone: The sequence runs out 3 residues before the end of the CDR3; the remainder is reconstructed from the germline J gene. V gene TRBV4-1 combines with J gene TRBJ2-5; D is perhaps TRBD1 (6 bases). V gave up 4 bases and J gave up 7 bases, with 16 bases separating them. The CDR3 is 14 amino acids. From germline, CDR1 is MGHRA and CDR2 YSYEKL. Partial CDR3 DNA: TGCGCCAGCAGCCGATCCAGGGGATTCGTGACC. Protein product: CASSRSRGFVT. The full CDR3 sequence reads CASSRSRGFVTQYF.

Regarding this clone: Coverage ceases 3 residues before the CDR3 finishes, and the germline J gene fills in the end. The chain carries TRBV28 and TRBJ2-5, with 7 positions matching TRBD1. This CDR3 has 13 residues. V lost 5 bases, J lost 5 bases, and 5 bases stayed unmatched. CDR1 is MDHEN and CDR2 is SYDVKM in the germline V gene. The DNA read from the CDR3 is TGTGCCAGCAGTCCGACAGGGCGGGAGACC. Protein: CASSPTGRET. The complete CDR3 reads CASSPTGRETQYF.

Regarding this clone: The read is 3 residues too short to cover the CDR3 end, so that end is filled in from the germline J gene. The chain carries TRBV20-1 and TRBJ1-2; D is ambiguous. Per the germline V gene, CDR1 is DFQATT and CDR2 is SNEGSKA (reference sequence). This CDR3 comprises 13 residues. Trimming stripped 6 bases from V and 2 bases from J, with 13 bases between. This chain's CDR3 is CSASDPINYGYTF. The CDR3 DNA, read in part, is TGCAGTGCGAGCGACCCGATAAACTATGGC.

In regard to this clone: The read finishes 3 residues shy of the CDR3 end, and the germline J gene is used to complete it. This chain connects TRBV20-1 to TRBJ1-3; TRBD1 agrees at 7 bases. CDR1 and CDR2 (germline): DFQATT, SNEGSKA (reference sequence). The CDR3 spans 18 residues. J gave up 0 bases and V 3 bases, and 14 bases lay outside the gene matches. The CDR3 spells CSARTDPGQPNSGNTIYF. The sequenced part of the CDR3 DNA is TGCAGTGCTAGGACGGACCCGGGACAGCCTAACTCTGGAAACACC.

A note on this clone: Read coverage stops 3 residues before the CDR3 terminus; the germline J gene supplies the remainder. The chain combines TRBV7-2 with TRBJ2-6; D call uncertain. With 8 bases removed from V and 0 bases from J, the gap between germline ends came to 11 bases. This CDR3 has 15 amino acids. CDR1 is SGHTA, CDR2 FQGNSA, per germline. This chain's CDR3 is CASGSSGSGANVLTF. The part of the CDR3 DNA that was read is TGTGCCAGCGGTAGTTCAGGCTCTGGGGCCAACGTC.

On this clone itself: The DNA ends 3 residues before the CDR3 does, and the rest of the CDR3 is filled in from the germline J gene. The genes are TRBV12-3 or TRBV12-4 and TRBJ2-1; 9 nucleotides align to TRBD2. The CDR3 spans 15 residues. The J segment lost 6 bases and the V segment lost 6 bases, leaving 9 bases of the junction unmatched. CDR3: CASSLGVAGANEQFF. The CDR3 DNA, read in part, is TGTGCCAGCAGCCTGGGAGTAGCGGGAGCCAATGAG.

Points on this clone: The DNA ends 3 residues before the CDR3 does, and the rest of the CDR3 is filled in from the germline J gene. This sequence joins TRBV20-1 and TRBJ2-3; 9 positions agree with TRBD2. The ends lost 2 bases at V and 4 bases at J; junction bases unmatched: 7. Germline V gene sequence: CDR1 DFQATT, CDR2 SNEGSKA (reference sequence). The CDR3 runs to 15 residues. Partial CDR3 DNA: TGCAGTGCTAGACCTAGCGGGGCCTTCGCAGATACG. This encodes CSARPSGAFADT. The complete CDR3 protein is CSARPSGAFADTQYF.